This T cell receptor beta chain was captured by sequencing in a study of shared clonotypes between healthy human individuals (dated by TCRdb to 2019 to 2021). Describing the broader study: The cohort included three men and a couple of women between 18 and 49 years of age. For each donor, three plates each were used for CD4 naive and CD4 memory, two plates were used for CD8 naive, and one plate was used for CD8 memory. Blood TCR repertoires of roughly 5 healthy adults were deeply sequenced to estimate repertoire size and the extent of clonotype sharing between individuals. To increase sequencing depth and limit assay-specific biases, different laboratories used diverse techniques to prepare libraries and sequence TCR repertoires. Per donor, leukapheresis produced somewhere between about 0.85 and 10 billion PBMCs.

TCR CDR3 regions were amplified from genomic DNA by multiplex PCR using the deep immunoSEQ assay. Extracted genomic DNA from each cell subset was distributed evenly across all wells of several immunoSEQ 96-well plates, and each plate was treated as a replicate. For sorted subsets, each replicate PCR was loaded with approximately 190 ng genomic DNA, equivalent to about 30,000 T cell genomes. The purified libraries were quantified using a Qubit 3.0 fluorometer, sized with a Bioanalyzer 2100, and then quantified again using the KAPA Library Quantification kit. Every immunoSEQ 96-well plate was sequenced on a separate single-read 150-cycle Illumina NextSeq 550 flow cell. In the authors' own workflow: Because the immunoSEQ output included only junctional sequences and no quality scores, the filtering could not be the same as the filtering used for full-length reads. Sequences were annotated with PyIR, a Python wrapper for IgBLAST v1.9, using IMGT germline references to assign V/J genes and CDR3. Reads were removed for weak V/J assignments (E-value above 1e-6), missing CDR3, stop codons, out-of-frame junctions, or ambiguous translated residues. V3J clonotypes were defined as sequences sharing the same inferred V gene, J gene, and CDR3 amino acid sequence. The percentage overlap between two repertoires was calculated by dividing the number of shared unique clonotypes by the size of the smaller repertoire. Three approaches were used to assess repertoire richness: RTK rarefaction, the Chao1 estimator, and Recon v2.1 estimates of unobserved clonotypes. OLGA was used to compute generation probabilities for all TCRbeta clonotypes that the gDNA method yielded from a handful of donors. TCRdb stores this immuneACCESS table with in-frame sequences only. Part of the clones is absent; in the studies checked, under half of the shortfall reflects unresolved V genes, and no reason is known for the rest. For V, J and clone size, that table is used; D and trimming come from the DNA. This sample holds fewer than 1 million clones; 95% to 97% were observed only once. The ten top clones hold about 0.22% of the sample.

General findings and caveats noted by the study authors: The small number of donors limited the genetic and exposure-history diversity represented. Based on pairwise subsampling, the degree of clonotype sharing among donors was expected to be affected by sequencing depth. Naive subsets generally had larger estimated clonotype richness than memory subsets did. Sharing across a handful of donors was observed for approximately 4.6% of naive CD4, over 3% of naive CD8, 2% to 2.5% of memory CD4, and over 0.3% of memory CD8 clonotypes. Rarefaction of sorted-subset datasets indicated incomplete sequencing despite the large sequencing depth. Clonotypes shared by all four sorted-subset donors showed higher generation probabilities than non-shared clonotypes. Sampling was restricted to blood, and TCR repertoires in tissues likely differ from the TCR repertoires found in blood.

CD8 naive samples consisted of CD45RO-negative cells that were positively selected for CCR7, yielding a CD45RA+CCR7+ population without TemRA cells. Healthy HIV-negative adults with no recently reported acute infections or vaccinations were included as donors. Every donor was a Caucasian adult residing in Nashville, Tennessee, USA. Blood was collected by leukapheresis, and PBMCs were isolated by Ficoll-Histopaque density gradient centrifugation and then cryopreserved in liquid nitrogen vapor phase. Purity and quantity of every magnetically sorted T cell population were checked by analytical flow cytometry. Genomic DNA was isolated from every sorted fraction and measured by UV absorbance on a Nanodrop 2000c. As concerns this clone: The antigen it binds to is not known. One base away there is no much larger clone; base qualities are not given.

V and J are trimmed by 11 bases and 8 bases, and the gene matches miss 10 bases of the junction. The CDR3 spans 13 residues, from the cysteine through the phenylalanine. The entry retains the CDR3 DNA only, 39 bases that are in frame from base 1. Reading the germline V gene gives CDR1 SGHTA and CDR2 FQGTGA. This TCR came from a man between 25 and 39 years old in good health. The rearranged chain carries TRBV7-3 and TRBJ2-1, and 9 junction bases match TRBD1. Sequenced material: naive CD8+ T cells sorted from blood. The cell subset or site tag for this specimen amounts to: CD45RA+CCR7+. CDR3 loop: CAYRGPSTYEQFF. The DNA sequence reads TGTGCCTACAGGGGGCCCTCAACCTATGAGCAGTTCTTC.